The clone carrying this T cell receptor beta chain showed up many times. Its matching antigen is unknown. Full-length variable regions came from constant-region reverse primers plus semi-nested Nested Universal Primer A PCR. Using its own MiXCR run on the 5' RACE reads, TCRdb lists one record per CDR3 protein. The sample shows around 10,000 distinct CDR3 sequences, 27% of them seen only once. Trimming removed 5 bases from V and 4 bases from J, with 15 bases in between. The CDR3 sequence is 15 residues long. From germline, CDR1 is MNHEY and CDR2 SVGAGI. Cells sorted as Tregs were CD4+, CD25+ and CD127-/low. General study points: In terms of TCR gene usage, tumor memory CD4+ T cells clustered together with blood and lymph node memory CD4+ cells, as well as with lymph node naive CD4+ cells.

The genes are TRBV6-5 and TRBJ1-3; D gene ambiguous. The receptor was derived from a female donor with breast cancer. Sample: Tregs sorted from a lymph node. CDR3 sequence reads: CASSRSSIEGNTIYF. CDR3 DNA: TGTGCCAGCAGTCGATCATCGATTGAGGGAAACACCATATATTTT.